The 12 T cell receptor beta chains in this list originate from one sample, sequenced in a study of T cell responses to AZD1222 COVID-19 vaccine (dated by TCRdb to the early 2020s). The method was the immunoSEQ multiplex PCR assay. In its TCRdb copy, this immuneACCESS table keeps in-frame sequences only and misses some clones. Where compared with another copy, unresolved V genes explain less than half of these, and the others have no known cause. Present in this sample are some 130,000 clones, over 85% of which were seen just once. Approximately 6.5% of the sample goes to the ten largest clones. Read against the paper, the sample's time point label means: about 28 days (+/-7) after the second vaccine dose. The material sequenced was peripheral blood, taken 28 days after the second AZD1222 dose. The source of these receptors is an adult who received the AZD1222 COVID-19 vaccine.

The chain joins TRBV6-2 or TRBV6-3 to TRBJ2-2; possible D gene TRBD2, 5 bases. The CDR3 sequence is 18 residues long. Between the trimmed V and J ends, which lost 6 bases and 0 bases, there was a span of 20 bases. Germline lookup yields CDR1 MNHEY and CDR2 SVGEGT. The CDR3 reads CASSTRRGRHANTGELFF. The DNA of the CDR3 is TGTGCCAGCAGCACCCGCCGAGGGCGTCACGCGAACACCGGGGAGCTGTTTTTT.

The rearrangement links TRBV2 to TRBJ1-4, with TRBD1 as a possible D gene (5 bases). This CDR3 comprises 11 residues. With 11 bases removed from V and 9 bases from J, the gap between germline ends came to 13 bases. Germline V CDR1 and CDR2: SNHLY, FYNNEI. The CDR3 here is CACDSEKKLFF. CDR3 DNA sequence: TGTGCCTGCGACAGCGAGAAAAAACTGTTTTTT.

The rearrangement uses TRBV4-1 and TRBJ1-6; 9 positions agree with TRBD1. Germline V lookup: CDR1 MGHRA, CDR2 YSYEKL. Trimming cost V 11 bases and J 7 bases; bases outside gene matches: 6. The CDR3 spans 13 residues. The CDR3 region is CAGRGTGNSPLHF. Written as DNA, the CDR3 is TGCGCCGGAAGGGGGACAGGGAATTCACCCCTCCACTTT.

In DNA form, the CDR3 reads TGTGCCAGCAGTTTCAACGGCTACGAGCAGTACTTC. This gives the protein CASSFNGYEQYF. The chain is built from TRBV27 and TRBJ2-7; D is unclear. The V end was cut by 3 bases, the J end by 3 bases, with 6 bases between. The germline gives CDR1 MNHEY, CDR2 SMNVEV (reference sequence). This CDR3 comprises 12 residues.

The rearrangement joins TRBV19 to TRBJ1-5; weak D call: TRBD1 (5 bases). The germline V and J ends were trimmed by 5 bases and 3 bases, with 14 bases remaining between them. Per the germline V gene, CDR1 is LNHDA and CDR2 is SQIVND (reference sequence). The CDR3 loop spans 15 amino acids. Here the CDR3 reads CASSPPGTDNQPQHF. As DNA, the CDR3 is TGTGCCAGTAGTCCACCCGGGACCGACAATCAGCCCCAGCATTTT.

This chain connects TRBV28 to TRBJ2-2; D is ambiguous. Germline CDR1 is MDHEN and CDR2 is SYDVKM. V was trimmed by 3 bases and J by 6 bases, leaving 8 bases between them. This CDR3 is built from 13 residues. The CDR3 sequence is CASSLKDPGELFF. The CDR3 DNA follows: TGTGCCAGCAGTTTGAAAGATCCCGGGGAGCTGTTTTTT.

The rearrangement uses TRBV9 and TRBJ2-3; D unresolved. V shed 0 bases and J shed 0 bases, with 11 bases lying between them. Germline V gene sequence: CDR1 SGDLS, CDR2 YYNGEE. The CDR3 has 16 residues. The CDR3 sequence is CASSVEAGTSTDTQYF. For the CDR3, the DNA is TGTGCCAGCAGCGTAGAGGCTGGAACTAGCACAGATACGCAGTATTTT.

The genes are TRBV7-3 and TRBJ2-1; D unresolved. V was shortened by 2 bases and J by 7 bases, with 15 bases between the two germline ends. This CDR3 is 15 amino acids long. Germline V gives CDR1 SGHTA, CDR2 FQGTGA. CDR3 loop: CASSLVGDLKNEQFF. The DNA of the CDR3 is TGTGCCAGCAGCTTAGTGGGCGACCTAAAGAATGAGCAGTTCTTC.

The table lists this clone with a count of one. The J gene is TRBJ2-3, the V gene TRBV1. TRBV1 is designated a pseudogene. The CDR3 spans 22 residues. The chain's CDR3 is CTSSQPPPCWGPNEPYTDTQYF. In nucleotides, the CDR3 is TGCACCAGCAGCCAACCGCCCCCGTGTTGGGGACCTAATGAGCCATACACAGATACGCAGTATTTT.

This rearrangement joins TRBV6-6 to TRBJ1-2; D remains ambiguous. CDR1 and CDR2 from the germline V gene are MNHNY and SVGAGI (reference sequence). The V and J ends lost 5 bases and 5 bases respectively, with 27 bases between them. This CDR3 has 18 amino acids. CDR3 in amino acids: CASSPSLFPTDNTYGYTF. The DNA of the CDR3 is TGTGCCAGCAGTCCCTCGCTTTTCCCAACTGACAACACTTATGGCTACACCTTC.

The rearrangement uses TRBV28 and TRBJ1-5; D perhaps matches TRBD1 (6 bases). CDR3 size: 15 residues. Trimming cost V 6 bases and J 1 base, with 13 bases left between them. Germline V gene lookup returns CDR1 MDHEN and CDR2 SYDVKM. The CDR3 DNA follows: TGTGCCAGCAGGGGCGGACAGATAAGCAATCAGCCCCAGCATTTT. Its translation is CASRGGQISNQPQHF. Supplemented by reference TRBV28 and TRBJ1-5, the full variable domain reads DVKVTQSSRYLVKRTGEKVFLECVQDMDHENMFWYRQDPGLGLRLIYFSYDVKMKEKGDIPEGYSVSREKKERFSLILESASTNQTSMYLCASRGGQISNQPQHFGDGTRLSIL.

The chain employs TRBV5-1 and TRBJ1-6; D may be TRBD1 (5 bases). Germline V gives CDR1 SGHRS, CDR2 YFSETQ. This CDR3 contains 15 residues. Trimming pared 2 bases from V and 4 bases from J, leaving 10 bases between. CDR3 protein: CASSFAGWYNSPLHF. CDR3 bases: TGCGCCAGCAGCTTCGCAGGGTGGTATAATTCACCCCTCCACTTT.